The entry below gives a single T cell receptor beta chain sequence along with its context. The record originates from a study of cytomegalovirus exposure and HLA in healthy donors. It was with 60 Vbeta and 13 Jbeta primers that the PCR ran. Assay used: immunoSEQ multiplex PCR; TCRdb lists only in-frame clones, some missing. The sample consists of over 50,000 clones, almost 70% of them appearing once. CDR3 size: 16 residues. Germline values: CDR1 MNHEY, CDR2 SVGAGI. J lost 4 bases, V lost 0 bases, and 4 bases had no gene match. The specimen sequenced was PBMCs. The clonotype comes from a man aged 40-49 years in good health and CMV-seropositive. V usage is TRBV6-5 and J usage is TRBJ2-3, with 10 bases aligning to TRBD1. CDR3 sequence reads: CASSYSTGGLSDTQYF. In DNA, the CDR3 is TGTGCCAGCAGTTACTCGACAGGGGGCCTGTCAGATACGCAGTATTTT.